This T cell receptor beta chain appears in the sequencing data of a study of blood T cell repertoires in COVID-19. Authors' analysis steps: Estimated nucleated cell counts came from reference gene primer amplification. Data came from immunoSEQ multiplex PCR; TCRdb stores just in-frame clones and leaves some out. The V and J calls and clone size come from that table; D and trimming were worked out from the DNA. The sample yields some 490,000 clones, approximately 83% seen once. The specimen was peripheral blood. This TCR was recovered from a human donor in a cohort sampled during active COVID-19.

In DNA, the CDR3 is TGCAGCGTAGGGGACAGGCGAGGCTACACCTTC. Amino acid sequence: CSVGDRRGYTF. The V and J genes are TRBV29-1 and TRBJ1-2; 8 bases are shared with TRBD1. The CDR3 contains 11 residues. Germline assignment: CDR1 SQVTM and CDR2 ANQGSEA. V dropped 6 bases and J dropped 8; count of bases not matched to a gene: 5. The variable domain in full, with the rest retrieved from reference TRBV29-1 and TRBJ1-2, is SAVISQKPSRDICQRGTSLTIQCQVDSQVTMMFWYRQQPGQSLTLIATANQGSEATYESGFVIDKFPISRPNLTFSTLTVSNMSPEDSSIYLCSVGDRRGYTFGSGTRLTVV.